The present TCR beta chain was sequenced within a study of blood T cells in healthy people across ages. This CDR3 has 14 residues. Germline lookup yields CDR1 WSHSY and CDR2 SAAADI. V was clipped by 8 bases and J by 3 bases, with 11 bases between them. Combining a sample-barcoded 5' primer with a J-beta primer mix, a second PCR ran for roughly 7 to 12 cycles. TCRdb ran MiXCR on the 5' RACE reads and lists one entry per CDR3 protein. The sample records about 730,000 distinct CDR3 sequences, roughly 44% being singletons. Only a few counts were recorded for this clonotype. This chain connects TRBV10-2 to TRBJ2-6, with D possibly matching TRBD1 (6 bases). This receptor was obtained from a woman aged 60 to 75 in good health. The sample comprised blood. The CDR3 nucleotides read TGCGCCAGCGAACAGGGATATGGGGCCAACGTCCTGACTTTC. Translation gives CASEQGYGANVLTF.